What follows are 28 T cell receptor beta chains derived from one specimen sequenced in a study of T cells in Graves' hyperthyroidism and ophthalmopathy. Authors of the study amplified TCR beta CDR3 regions from RNA transcripts. Initially, a first-round RT-PCR of the TCR CDR3 employed the HTBI primer set. TCRdb reprocessed the multiplex PCR reads via MiXCR and lists one record per CDR3 protein. The sample carries over 400,000 distinct CDR3 sequences, approximately 22% recorded once. The sequencing input was blood. These receptors all come from a woman between 65 and 79 years old with Graves' ophthalmopathy.

The chain has TRBV6-1 and TRBJ2-7, with 8 nucleotides matching TRBD2. Germline V gene data show CDR1 as MNHNS and CDR2 as SASEGT. V shed 8 bases, J shed 3 bases, and the junction held 12 bases outside the gene matches. CDR3 length equals 15 residues. The CDR3 sequence: CASERIAGLHYEQYF. The CDR3 DNA reads TGTGCCAGCGAAAGAATAGCGGGGCTCCACTACGAGCAGTACTTC.

Of note for this clonotype: A read error may be the cause here, since a much bigger clone is one base away. The genes are TRBV12-3 or TRBV12-4 and TRBJ2-7; 9 bases are a match to TRBD2. This CDR3 contains 16 residues. The DNA of the CDR3 is TGTGGCAGCAGTTCGGTCCTTAGCGGGAGCTCCTACGAGCAGTACTTC. This sequence encodes CGSSSVLSGSSYEQYF.

This clonotype was seen a handful of times. This rearrangement joins TRBV5-1 to TRBJ2-2; D is unresolved. This CDR3 region has 15 residues. The V gene's germline CDR1 is SGHRS and CDR2 YFSETQ. Trimming took 0 bases from V and 0 from J, leaving 6 bases between them. CDR3 in amino acids: CASSLVSPNTGELFF. The CDR3 DNA sequence: TGCGCCAGCAGCTTGGTTAGTCCGAACACCGGGGAGCTGTTTTTT. The variable domain in full, completed from reference TRBV5-1 and TRBJ2-2, reads KAGVTQTPRYLIKTRGQQVTLSCSPISGHRSVSWYQQTPGQGLQFLFEYFSETQRNKGNFPGRFSGRQFSNSRSEMNVSTLELGDSALYLCASSLVSPNTGELFFGEGSRLTVL.

This clonotype occurred many times. V usage is TRBV27 and J usage is TRBJ1-5; 7 bases align to TRBD1. The V segment lost 3 bases and the J segment 4 bases; nucleotides outside the gene matches: 9. The CDR3 runs 16 residues. CDR1 and CDR2 (germline): MNHEY, SMNVEV (reference sequence). The CDR3 loop is CASSLSGGLRNQPQHF. In nucleotides, the CDR3 is TGTGCCAGCAGTTTGTCAGGGGGTCTTCGTAATCAGCCCCAGCATTTT.

This clonotype appeared a few times. CDR3 amino acids: CASSPPRTGETEAFF. The CDR3 nucleotides are TGTGCCAGCTCACCACCGCGGACAGGGGAGACTGAAGCTTTCTTT. The V and J genes are TRBV18 and TRBJ1-1; TRBD1 agrees at 9 bases. The CDR3 consists of 15 residues. Germline CDR1 reads KGHSH; CDR2 reads LQKENI. V was pared by 0 bases and J by 5 bases, with 4 bases of the junction left unmatched.

This clonotype was recorded a few times. The gene calls are TRBV7-2 and TRBJ2-5, with 7 bases aligning to TRBD2. After removal of 1 base from V and 6 bases from J, the junction contained 8 bases not matched to a gene. The V gene's germline CDR1 is SGHTA and CDR2 FQGNSA. The CDR3 loop spans 15 amino acids. In DNA form, the CDR3 reads TGTGCCAGCAGCTTAGTGCTAGCGGCCCGGCAGACCCAGTACTTC. Protein sequence: CASSLVLAARQTQYF.

The chain joins TRBV6-1 to TRBJ1-5; the D is unclear. V dropped 3 bases and J dropped 5 bases, with 5 bases sitting between them. Germline V gene lookup returns CDR1 MNHNS and CDR2 SASEGT. The CDR3 has 12 residues. The CDR3 nucleotides read TGTGCCAGCAGTGACAATCATCAGCCCCAGCATTTT. This sequence encodes CASSDNHQPQHF.

The chain carries TRBV20-1 and TRBJ1-5, with 10 bases lining up with TRBD1. With 1 base clipped from V and 7 bases from J, the junction kept 7 bases outside the gene matches. This CDR3 is built from 15 residues. Germline V gene sequence: CDR1 DFQATT, CDR2 SNEGSKA (reference sequence). In nucleotides, the CDR3 is TGCAGTGCTAGAGCGCCGACAGGGGGCGGCCAGCCCCAGCATTTT. Its translation is CSARAPTGGGQPQHF.

This chain links TRBV20-1 with TRBJ2-1, with D unresolved. Germline CDR1 reads DFQATT; CDR2 reads SNEGSKA (reference sequence). The CDR3 loop spans 15 amino acids. The germline V and J ends were trimmed by 2 bases and 5 bases, with 16 bases remaining between them. The CDR3 loop is CSARYRITPNNEQFF. In DNA form, the CDR3 reads TGCAGTGCTAGATATAGGATCACACCAAACAATGAGCAGTTCTTC.

This clonotype has ten or more counts. CDR3 DNA: TGTGCCAGCAGCCTAGCGGGAGGGCCAGGGGAGACCCAGTACTTC. This translates into CASSLAGGPGETQYF. The chain is built from TRBV12-3 or TRBV12-4 and TRBJ2-5; 12 bases align to TRBD2. Unmatched junction bases numbered 7, after V lost 6 bases and J lost 5 bases. This CDR3 has 15 amino acids.

This clonotype occurred a few times. The chain couples TRBV5-5 to TRBJ1-2, with D uncertain. Germline values: CDR1 SGHKS, CDR2 YYEKEE (reference sequence). Trimming took off 1 base at V and 8 bases at J, with 12 bases between the two ends. The CDR3 runs 13 residues. The CDR3 DNA reads TGTGCCAGCAGCTTGTTCGTCGCGCAGGGCTACACCTTC. Translation: CASSLFVAQGYTF. The full variable domain, with the rest looked up from reference TRBV5-5 and TRBJ1-2, is DAGVTQSPTHLIKTRGQQVTLRCSPISGHKSVSWYQQVLGQGPQFIFQYYEKEERGRGNFPDRFSARQFPNYSSELNVNALLLGDSALYLCASSLFVAQGYTFGSGTRLTVV.

This chain joins TRBV18 and TRBJ2-6; D gene unclear. Looked up from germline, CDR1 is KGHSH and CDR2 is LQKENI. CDR3 length equals 16 residues. V lost 2 bases and J lost 0, with 8 bases in between. The CDR3 DNA sequence: TGTGCCAGCTCACCAGGGCAAAACTCTGGGGCCAACGTCCTGACTTTC. Translation gives CASSPGQNSGANVLTF.

The chain couples TRBV5-8 to TRBJ2-5; 12 positions agree with TRBD1. The CDR3 has 13 residues. V gave up 3 bases and J gave up 12 bases; unmatched junction bases: 6. CDR1 and CDR2 (germline): SGHTS, YDEGEE. The CDR3 DNA is TGTGCCAGCAGCTCCGGGACAGGGGGCGGGGAGTACTTC. Encoded protein: CASSSGTGGGEYF.

At least ten counts were recorded for this clonotype. CDR3 nucleotides: TGTGCCAGCAGCTTCCTTAAACGGGATTACCAAGAGACCCAGTACTTC. As protein: CASSFLKRDYQETQYF. The V gene is TRBV11-2, the J gene TRBJ2-5; D might be TRBD2 (5 bases). Germline CDR1 reads SGHAT; CDR2 reads FQNNGV. The V end lost 3 bases, the J end lost 0 bases, and 14 bases lay between the germline ends. The CDR3 is made up of 16 amino acids.

The J gene is TRBJ2-5, the V gene TRBV10-3; 8 positions match TRBD2. The germline CDR1 and CDR2 sequences are ENHRY and SYGVKD. The trim removed 0 bases at V and 13 bases at J, leaving 4 bases unmatched. The CDR3 runs 12 residues. As DNA, the CDR3 is TGTGCCATCAGTGAGTCGGCGGGAGGCCTGTACTTC. Translated: CAISESAGGLYF.

Ten or more counts support this clonotype. The V call is TRBV30, the J call TRBJ2-5; 11 nucleotides match TRBD2. With V trimmed by 5 bases and J by 3 bases, 2 bases remained unmatched. Germline CDR1 reads GTSNPN; CDR2 reads SVGIG (reference sequence). The CDR3 has 13 residues. CDR3 DNA: TGTGCCTGGTCTAGCGGGAGGAAAGAGACCCAGTACTTC. Amino acids: CAWSSGRKETQYF.

In this sample, this clonotype turned up a few times. The V and J genes are TRBV27 and TRBJ1-2, with 10 positions matching TRBD1. The CDR3 is 16 amino acids. The ends lost 5 bases at V and 1 base at J; junction bases unmatched: 7. The germline CDR1 and CDR2 sequences are MNHEY and SMNVEV (reference sequence). The DNA for the CDR3 is TGTGCCAGCAGTAGAAACGACAGGGGGCTTAACTATGGCTACACCTTC. Translation: CASSRNDRGLNYGYTF.

This clonotype has a count of ten or more. CDR3 amino acids: CASSLSGVWTGELFF. The CDR3 DNA sequence: TGTGCCAGCAGTTTATCGGGGGTATGGACCGGGGAGCTGTTTTTT. The chain uses TRBV28 and TRBJ2-2, with D possibly TRBD2 on 6 matching bases. CDR3 size: 15 residues. V was shortened by 1 base and J by 5 bases, with 11 bases between the two germline ends. The germline V gene has CDR1 MDHEN and CDR2 SYDVKM.

The rearrangement links TRBV14 to TRBJ2-7, with 14 nucleotides matching TRBD2. Trimming at V came to 4 bases and at J to 2 bases, leaving 13 bases not matched to a gene. The CDR3 has 19 amino acids. Germline V gives CDR1 SGHDN, CDR2 FVKESK. The CDR3 nucleotides are TGTGCCAGCAGCCCCAGGACCGGGACTAGCGGGAGTAGGCCCTACGAGCAGTACTTC. As protein: CASSPRTGTSGSRPYEQYF.

The chain's CDR3 is CASRSSGDTSYGYTF. CDR3 DNA: TGCGCCAGCAGGTCCTCAGGGGATACTAGCTATGGCTACACCTTC. This rearrangement joins TRBV4-3 to TRBJ1-2, with a possible D match to TRBD1 (6 bases). The CDR3 length is 15 residues. From germline, CDR1 is LGHNA and CDR2 YSLEER. V shed 6 bases and J shed 4 bases, with 18 bases lying between them.

There are many counts of this clonotype. The rearrangement uses TRBV28 and TRBJ1-1; no firm D call. The CDR3 runs to 16 residues. Germline CDR1 reads MDHEN; CDR2 reads SYDVKM. The V end lost 3 bases, the J end lost 1 base, and 15 bases lay between the germline ends. In DNA form, the CDR3 reads TGTGCCAGCAGTTTCGATCTTAGGACCGGGAACACTGAAGCTTTCTTT. Encoded protein: CASSFDLRTGNTEAFF.

Ten or more counts support this clonotype. The V gene is TRBV9, the J gene TRBJ1-5; TRBD1 might be the D (6 bases). In germline, CDR1 is SGDLS, CDR2 YYNGEE. Trimming cost V 4 bases and J 2 bases, with 19 bases left between them. CDR3 size: 17 residues. In DNA, the CDR3 is TGTGCCAGCAGCCACCACAGGGTTCAGAGTGGCAATCAGCCCCAGCATTTT. Encoded protein: CASSHHRVQSGNQPQHF.

The chain joins TRBV29-1 to TRBJ2-2; D gene uncertain. V lost 2 bases and J lost 7, with 14 bases in between. The CDR3 sequence is 14 residues long. CDR1 and CDR2 (germline): SQVTM, ANQGSEA. The CDR3 DNA is TGCAGCGTTGAACCCCGGGCCTCTGGCGGGGAGCTGTTTTTT. Translated, it gives CSVEPRASGGELFF.

The chain couples TRBV11-2 to TRBJ1-2, with a weak D call TRBD1 (5 bases). With 5 bases removed from V and 7 bases from J, the gap between germline ends came to 17 bases. The CDR3 runs 14 residues. In germline, CDR1 is SGHAT, CDR2 FQNNGV. CDR3 in DNA: TGTGCCAGCAGCAAACGGGGCCTTGAGGGTGGCTACACCTTC. This sequence encodes CASSKRGLEGGYTF. The full variable domain, rest sourced from reference TRBV11-2 and TRBJ1-2, is EAGVAQSPRYKIIEKRQSVAFWCNPISGHATLYWYQQILGQGPKLLIQFQNNGVVDDSQLPKDRFSAERLKGVDSTLKIQPAKLEDSAVYLCASSKRGLEGGYTFGSGTRLTVV.

The sample holds many counts of this clonotype. The gene calls are TRBV7-2 and TRBJ1-2; 9 nucleotides match TRBD1. Per the germline V gene, CDR1 is SGHTA and CDR2 is FQGNSA. V lost 7 bases and J lost 6; bases outside the gene matches: 12. This CDR3 comprises 15 residues. CDR3 sequence: CASTLAPGQGNGYTF. CDR3 DNA sequence: TGTGCCAGCACCCTAGCGCCGGGACAGGGCAATGGCTACACCTTC.

The V gene is TRBV20-1, the J gene TRBJ2-7; 10 nucleotides match TRBD2. CDR3 length equals 18 residues. From germline, CDR1 is DFQATT and CDR2 SNEGSKA (reference sequence). The junction had 13 bases not matched to a gene; V was cut back by 0 bases and J by 2 bases. CDR3 in amino acids: CSARDVLAGVSPTYEQYF. CDR3 nucleotides: TGCAGTGCTAGAGATGTTCTAGCGGGAGTCTCCCCCACCTACGAGCAGTACTTC.

This clonotype was seen a few times. The chain joins TRBV7-3 to TRBJ2-5; the match to TRBD2 covers 11 bases. CDR3 length: 16 amino acids. J lost 0 bases, V lost 1 base, and 1 base had no gene match. Per germline, CDR1 SGHTA and CDR2 FQGTGA. The CDR3 protein is CASSLRGLADQETQYF. As DNA, the CDR3 is TGTGCCAGCAGCTTAAGGGGACTAGCGGACCAAGAGACCCAGTACTTC.

J is TRBJ2-1 and V is TRBV19; no reliable D call. The length of the CDR3 is 15 residues. V dropped 4 bases and J dropped 4 bases, with 14 bases sitting between them. Germline CDR1 and CDR2: LNHDA and SQIVND (reference sequence). CDR3 protein: CASSSYFIRYNEQFF. For the CDR3, the DNA is TGTGCCAGTAGTAGTTACTTCATTCGGTACAATGAGCAGTTCTTC.